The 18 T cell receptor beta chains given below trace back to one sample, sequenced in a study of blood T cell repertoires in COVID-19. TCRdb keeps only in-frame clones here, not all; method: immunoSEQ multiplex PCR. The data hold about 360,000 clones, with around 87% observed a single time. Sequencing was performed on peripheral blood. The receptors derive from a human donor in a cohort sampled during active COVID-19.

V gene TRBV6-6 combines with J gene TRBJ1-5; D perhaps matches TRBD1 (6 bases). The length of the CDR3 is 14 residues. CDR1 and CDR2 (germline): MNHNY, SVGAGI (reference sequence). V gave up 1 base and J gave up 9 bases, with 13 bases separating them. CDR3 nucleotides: TGTGCCAGCAGTTACTTTGGACAGACCGGGCCCCAGCATTTT. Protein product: CASSYFGQTGPQHF.

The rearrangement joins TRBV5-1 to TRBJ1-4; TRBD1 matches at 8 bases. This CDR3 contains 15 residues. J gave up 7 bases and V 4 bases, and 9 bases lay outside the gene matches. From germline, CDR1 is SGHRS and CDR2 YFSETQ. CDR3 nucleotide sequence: TGCGCCAGCAGCACCCGGACAGGGCGAGGTGAAAAACTGTTTTTT. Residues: CASSTRTGRGEKLFF. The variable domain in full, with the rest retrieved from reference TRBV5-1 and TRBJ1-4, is KAGVTQTPRYLIKTRGQQVTLSCSPISGHRSVSWYQQTPGQGLQFLFEYFSETQRNKGNFPGRFSGRQFSNSRSEMNVSTLELGDSALYLCASSTRTGRGEKLFFGSGTQLSVL.

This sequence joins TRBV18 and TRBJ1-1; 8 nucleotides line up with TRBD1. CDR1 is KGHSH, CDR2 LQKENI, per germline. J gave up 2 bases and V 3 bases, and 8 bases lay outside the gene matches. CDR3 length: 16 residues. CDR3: CASSPQTGGVNTEAFF. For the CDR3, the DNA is TGTGCCAGCTCACCCCAAACAGGGGGGGTCAACACTGAAGCTTTCTTT.

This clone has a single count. CDR3: CASSLSGDRQETQYF. The CDR3, as DNA: TGTGCCAGCAGCTTATCAGGGGACAGGCAAGAGACCCAGTACTTC. The chain couples TRBV7-3 to TRBJ2-5, with TRBD1 matching 8 bases. The ends lost 2 bases at V and 2 bases at J; junction bases unmatched: 4. Germline V lookup: CDR1 SGHTA, CDR2 FQGTGA. The length of the CDR3 is 15 residues.

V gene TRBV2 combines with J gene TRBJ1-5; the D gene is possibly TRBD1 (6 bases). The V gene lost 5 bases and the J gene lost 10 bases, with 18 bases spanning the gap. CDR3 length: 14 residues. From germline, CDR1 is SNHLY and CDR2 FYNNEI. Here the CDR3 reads CASSKQGLGYPQHF. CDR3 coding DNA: TGTGCCAGCAGTAAACAGGGTTTGGGGTATCCCCAGCATTTT.

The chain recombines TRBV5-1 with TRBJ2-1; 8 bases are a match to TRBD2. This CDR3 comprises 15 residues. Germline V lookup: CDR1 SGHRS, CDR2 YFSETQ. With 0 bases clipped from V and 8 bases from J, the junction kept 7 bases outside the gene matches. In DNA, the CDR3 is TGCGCCAGCAGCTTGGAGTCGGGAGGGCCGGATGAGCAGTTCTTC. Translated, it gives CASSLESGGPDEQFF. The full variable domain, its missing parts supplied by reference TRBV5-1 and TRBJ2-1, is KAGVTQTPRYLIKTRGQQVTLSCSPISGHRSVSWYQQTPGQGLQFLFEYFSETQRNKGNFPGRFSGRQFSNSRSEMNVSTLELGDSALYLCASSLESGGPDEQFFGPGTRLTVL.

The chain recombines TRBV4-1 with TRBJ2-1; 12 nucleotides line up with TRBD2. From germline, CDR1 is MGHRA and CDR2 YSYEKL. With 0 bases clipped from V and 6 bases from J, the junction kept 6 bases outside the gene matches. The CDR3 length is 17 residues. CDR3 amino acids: CASSQDPSGGAFNEQFF. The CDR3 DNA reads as TGCGCCAGCAGCCAAGATCCTAGCGGGGGGGCCTTCAATGAGCAGTTCTTC.

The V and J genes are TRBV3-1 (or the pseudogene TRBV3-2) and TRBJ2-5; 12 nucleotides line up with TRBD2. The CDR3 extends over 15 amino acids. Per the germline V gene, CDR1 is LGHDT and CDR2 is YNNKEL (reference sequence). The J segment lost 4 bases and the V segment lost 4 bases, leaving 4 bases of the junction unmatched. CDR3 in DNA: TGTGCCAGCAGCCTAATGACTAGCGGGGGAGAGACCCAGTACTTC. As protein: CASSLMTSGGETQYF.

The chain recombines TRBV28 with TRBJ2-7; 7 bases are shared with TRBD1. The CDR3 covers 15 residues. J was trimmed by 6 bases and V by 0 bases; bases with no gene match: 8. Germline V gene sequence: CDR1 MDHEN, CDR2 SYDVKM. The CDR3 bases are TGTGCCAGCAGTTTATGGCGGAAGGGGACAGTCGAGCAGTACTTC. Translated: CASSLWRKGTVEQYF.

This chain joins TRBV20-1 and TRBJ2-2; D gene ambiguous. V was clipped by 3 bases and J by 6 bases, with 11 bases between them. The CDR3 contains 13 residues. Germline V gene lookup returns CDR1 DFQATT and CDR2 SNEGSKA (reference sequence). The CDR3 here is CSASVFESGELFF. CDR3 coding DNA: TGCAGTGCTAGTGTGTTTGAGTCCGGGGAGCTGTTTTTT.

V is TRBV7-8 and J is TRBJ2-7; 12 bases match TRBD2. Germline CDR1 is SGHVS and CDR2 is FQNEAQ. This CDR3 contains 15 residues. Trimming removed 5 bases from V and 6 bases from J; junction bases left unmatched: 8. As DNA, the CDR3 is TGTGCCAGCAGCATCTTCTGGACTAGCGGGGTCGAGCAGTACTTC. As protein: CASSIFWTSGVEQYF. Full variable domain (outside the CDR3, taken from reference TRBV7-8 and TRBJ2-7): GAGVSQSPRYKVAKRGQDVALRCDPISGHVSLFWYQQALGQGPEFLTYFQNEAQLDKSGLPSDRFFAERPEGSVSTLKIQRTQQEDSAVYLCASSIFWTSGVEQYFGPGTRLTVT.

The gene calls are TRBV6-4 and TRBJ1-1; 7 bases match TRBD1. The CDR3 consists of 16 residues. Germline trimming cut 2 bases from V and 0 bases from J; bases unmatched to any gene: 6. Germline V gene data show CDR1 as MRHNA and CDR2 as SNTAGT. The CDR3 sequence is CASSDPRQGLNTEAFF. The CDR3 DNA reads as TGTGCCAGCAGTGACCCCCGACAGGGCCTGAACACTGAAGCTTTCTTT.

CDR3 region: CAWSGKGNQPQHF. For the CDR3, the DNA is TGTGCCTGGTCCGGGAAGGGCAATCAGCCCCAGCATTTT. This rearrangement joins TRBV30 to TRBJ1-5, with D unclear. CDR1 and CDR2 (germline): GTSNPN, SVGIG (reference sequence). The CDR3 totals 13 residues. Trimming stripped 5 bases from V and 2 bases from J, with 10 bases between.

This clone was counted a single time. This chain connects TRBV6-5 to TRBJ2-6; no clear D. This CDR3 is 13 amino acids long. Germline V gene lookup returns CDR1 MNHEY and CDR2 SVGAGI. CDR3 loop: CATGYSGANVLTF. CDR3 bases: TGTGCAACCGGGTACTCTGGGGCCAACGTCCTGACTTTC.

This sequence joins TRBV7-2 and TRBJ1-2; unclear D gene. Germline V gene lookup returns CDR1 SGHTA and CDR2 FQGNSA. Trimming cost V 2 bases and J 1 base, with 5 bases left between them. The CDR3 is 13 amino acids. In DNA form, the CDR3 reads TGTGCCAGCAGCTTAAACATTAACTATGGCTACACCTTC. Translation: CASSLNINYGYTF.

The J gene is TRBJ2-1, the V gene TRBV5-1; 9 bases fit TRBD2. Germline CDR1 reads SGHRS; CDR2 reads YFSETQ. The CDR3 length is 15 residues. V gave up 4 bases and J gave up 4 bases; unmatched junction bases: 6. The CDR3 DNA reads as TGCGCCAGCAGCATTAGCGGGAGTGGATACAATGAGCAGTTCTTC. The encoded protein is CASSISGSGYNEQFF.

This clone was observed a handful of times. The CDR3 protein is CASSRGLAVINEQFF. CDR3 sequence (DNA): TGTGCCAGCAGCCGAGGACTAGCAGTTATAAATGAGCAGTTCTTC. This rearrangement joins TRBV7-3 to TRBJ2-1; 8 bases match TRBD2. Trimming removed 5 bases from V and 7 bases from J; junction bases left unmatched: 10. Germline lookup yields CDR1 SGHTA and CDR2 FQGTGA. The length of the CDR3 is 15 residues.

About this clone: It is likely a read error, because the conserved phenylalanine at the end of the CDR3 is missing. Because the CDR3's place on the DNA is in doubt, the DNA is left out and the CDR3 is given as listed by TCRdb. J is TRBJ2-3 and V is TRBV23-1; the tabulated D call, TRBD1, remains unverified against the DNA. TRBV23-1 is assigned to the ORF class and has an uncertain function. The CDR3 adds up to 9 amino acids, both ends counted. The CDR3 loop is CASPTRGIE.